The subject of this entry is one T cell receptor beta chain. The antigen is not known. This sample stems from a study of Ad26.COV2.S vaccination and SARS-CoV-2 variants. The assay was immunoSEQ multiplex PCR, and TCRdb's table has in-frame clones only and misses some. Counted here are over 85,000 clones, about four fifths occurring once; the ten biggest clones make up approximately 16%. Trimming took 6 bases from V and 8 from J; bases not matched to a gene: 17. Germline V lookup: CDR1 SNHLY, CDR2 FYNNEI. This CDR3 has 16 residues. The study's findings and limits: Substantial breadth was reported for post-vaccination spike-specific CD8+ and CD4+ T cells. The TCR breadth and depth analyses may have understated or missed part of the total T cell responses.

The receptor was derived from a human donor who had recovered from COVID-19. The chain joins TRBV2 to TRBJ1-2; 8 bases are shared with TRBD1. The specimen was peripheral blood, collected after recovery from COVID-19. The chain's CDR3 is CASRSLWGGQAGGYTF. The CDR3 DNA reads as TGTGCCAGCAGATCCCTGTGGGGGGGACAGGCTGGAGGCTACACCTTC.